Listed below are T cell receptor beta chains from one sample, sequenced in a study of shared clonotypes between healthy human individuals. The repertoire was sequenced with immunoSEQ multiplex PCR; TCRdb's copy has only in-frame clones and lacks some. The sample includes some 2.4 million clones, approximately 93% seen only once; the top ten take approximately 0.37%. The sample consisted of naive CD4+ T cells from PBMCs. Source of these receptors: a man younger than 30 in good health. Some clones in this sample may be carry-over from other donors' samples. The CDR3 runs from the conserved cysteine through the conserved F or W. D genes are given only for firm matches. Size is stated for part of the rows, as once, few or many counts, or as a class when the clone is expanded.

v_call	clone_size	j_call	d_call	cdr3_nt	cdr3_aa
TRBV7-2	.	TRBJ2-7	TRBD1	TGTGCCAGCAGAGGGGGCGTCTACGAGCAGTACTTC	CASRGGVYEQYF
TRBV5-1	once	TRBJ2-5	.	TGCGCCAGCAGCCTCAATCTCCAAGAGACCCAGTACTTC	CASSLNLQETQYF
TRBV14	.	TRBJ1-1	.	TGTGCCAGCAGCCCGCCCCTGGGAGGGTGGGACACTGAAGCTTTCTTT	CASSPPLGGWDTEAFF
TRBV19	.	TRBJ2-3	.	TGTGCCAGTAGGGAAAGGGCCCTCGGTACAGATACGCAGTATTTT	CASRERALGTDTQYF
TRBV27	.	TRBJ2-6	TRBD1	TGTGCCAGCAGAGCGACAGGGGTCATCTCTGGGGCCAACGTCCTGACTTTC	CASRATGVISGANVLTF
TRBV4-2	.	TRBJ2-4	.	TGTGCCAGCAGCCAAGACAGGGATCAAAACATTCAGTACTTC	CASSQDRDQNIQYF
TRBV6-1	.	TRBJ2-5	.	TGTGCCAGCAGTGAAGGTGGTGGGCGGGAGACCCAGTACTTC	CASSEGGGRETQYF
TRBV6-5	.	TRBJ1-5	TRBD1	TGTGCCAGCAGAACCCGGGACAGGGGGGTTCAGCCCCAGCATTTT	CASRTRDRGVQPQHF
TRBV5-1	.	TRBJ2-3	.	TGCGCCAGCAGCGAAAACAGGGAGGATACGCAGTATTTT	CASSENREDTQYF
TRBV15	.	TRBJ2-7	TRBD1	TGTGCCACCAGCAGAGCCGGGACAGGGGCCCACGAGCAGTACTTC	CATSRAGTGAHEQYF
TRBV25-1	.	TRBJ2-5	TRBD2	TGTGCCAGCAGTGGGCTAGCGGGACCACAAGAGACCCAGTACTTC	CASSGLAGPQETQYF
TRBV25-1	.	TRBJ2-7	.	TGTGCCAGCAGTGATACCCAGGGGCCGAAGGACGAGCAGTACTTC	CASSDTQGPKDEQYF
TRBV7-3	.	TRBJ1-2	TRBD1	TGTGCCAGCAGCCCCGGACAGGGCGGTAACTATGGCTACACCTTC	CASSPGQGGNYGYTF
TRBV19	once	TRBJ1-5	.	TGTGCCAGTAGTATTTTACATCAGCCCCAGCATTTT	CASSILHQPQHF
TRBV4-2	.	TRBJ2-1	.	TGTGCCAGCAGCCAAGGGGGGCGCAATGAGCAGTTCTTC	CASSQGGRNEQFF
TRBV5-1	.	TRBJ1-2	.	TGCGCCAGCAGCTTGGCGCTTTATGGGGATTACGGCTACACCTTC	CASSLALYGDYGYTF
TRBV12-5	.	TRBJ1-1	.	TGTGCTAGTGGTCATTCGGGGAACACTGAAGCTTTCTTT	CASGHSGNTEAFF
TRBV10-3	once	TRBJ2-1	.	TGTGCCATCAGAGACTACTACAATGAGCAGTTCTTC	CAIRDYYNEQFF
TRBV5-1	.	TRBJ1-2	TRBD1	TGCGCCAGCAGCCGTCCGGGACAGAACTATGGCTACACCTTC	CASSRPGQNYGYTF
TRBV5-1	once	TRBJ2-6	TRBD2	TGCGCCAGCAGCTTGGCCGTAGCGGGAGGCGTTAGCTCTGGGGCCAACGTCCTGACTTTC	CASSLAVAGGVSSGANVLTF
TRBV28	.	TRBJ2-3	.	TGTGCCAGCAGTTTATTGCAACTAGCCACAGATACGCAGTATTTT	CASSLLQLATDTQYF
TRBV5-1	.	TRBJ1-4	TRBD1	TGCGCCAGCAGCTACCAAGGACAGGGTCAAACTAATGAAAAACTGTTTTTT	CASSYQGQGQTNEKLFF
TRBV7-8	.	TRBJ2-7	.	TGTGCCAGCAGCTTAGCGCGGGAAGACGAGCAGTACTTC	CASSLAREDEQYF
TRBV29-1	.	TRBJ1-1	.	TGCAGCGTTGGTACTTACACTGAAGCTTTCTTT	CSVGTYTEAFF
TRBV7-2	.	TRBJ1-3	.	TGTGCCAGCAGCTTAAGGGGAAACACCATATATTTT	CASSLRGNTIYF
TRBV29-1	.	TRBJ1-4	TRBD1	TGCAGCGTGGGGGGACAGGGGGCTAACGAAAAACTGTTTTTT	CSVGGQGANEKLFF
TRBV6-6	.	TRBJ2-7	TRBD1	TGTGCCAGCAGGCCGGGACAGGGGATCTACGAGCAGTACTTC	CASRPGQGIYEQYF
TRBV9	.	TRBJ2-3	.	TGTGCCAGCAGCGTCGCCGGGAACAGACAATACACAGATACGCAGTATTTT	CASSVAGNRQYTDTQYF
TRBV2	.	TRBJ2-7	.	TGTGCCAGCAGTGAATTGTCAGGGACCGGGCAGTACTTC	CASSELSGTGQYF